This TCR beta chain was captured by sequencing in a study of OX40 agonist ivuxolimab in advanced cancers. For the study at large: Patients received the agonistic anti-OX40 (CD134) antibody ivuxolimab. Patients in dose escalation had liver, melanoma, kidney or head and neck cancers. Study-level points and caveats: Low normalized T-cell clonal expansion was additionally recorded for some nonresponders. The study observed clonal expansion of CD4+ and CD8+ blood T cells by week 6 at 0.1 to 3.0 mg/kg.

Germline V gene sequence: CDR1 SQVTM, CDR2 ANQGSEA. Trimming stripped 2 bases from V and 3 bases from J, with 13 bases between. The CDR3 is made up of 14 amino acids. Here immunoSEQ multiplex PCR was the method, and the copy in TCRdb shows in-frame clones only, minus some. The table lists 60,000 to 85,000 clones, over 80% of them singletons. In the case of this clone: Its antigen is not identified.

The source is an adult with an advanced solid tumor such as melanoma, head and neck, liver or kidney cancer. The V call is TRBV29-1, the J call TRBJ1-2; unclear D gene. The sequenced sample was CD4+ or CD8+ T cells sorted from blood, obtained in a trial of the OX40 agonist ivuxolimab. CDR3 region: CSVEKESGDYGYTF. CDR3 DNA sequence: TGCAGCGTTGAAAAAGAATCCGGGGACTATGGCTACACCTTC.